Described below is a single TCR beta chain sequence and its context. This entry is derived from a study of CD8 T cells in Susac syndrome. On the study more broadly: Patients with Susac syndrome were therapy-naive, on corticosteroids, or on intravenous immunoglobulin alone at blood draw.

Random hexamers primed reverse transcription of roughly 0.45 to 1 ug RNA. The TCR beta CDR3 was amplified by immunoSEQ multiplex PCR across 54 Vbeta, 13 Jbeta. Via MiXCR, TCRdb re-called the immunoSEQ multiplex PCR reads, giving one row per CDR3 protein. Found here are about 130,000 distinct CDR3 sequences, around 95% of them singletons; the top ten hold approximately 0.2%. The study sequenced TCR beta in blood CD8+ and CD4+ T cells. Sample: CD8+ T cells from PBMCs. This receptor was obtained from a human donor with Susac syndrome.

The CDR3 protein is CASTSSVNEQFF. The CDR3 DNA reads as TGTGCCAGCACCAGTTCCGTGAATGAGCAGTTCTTC. This rearrangement joins TRBV27 to TRBJ2-1; D call uncertain. V was pared by 7 bases and J by 7 bases, with 11 bases between. The CDR3 length is 12 residues. CDR1 is MNHEY, CDR2 SMNVEV, per germline (reference sequence).